These 23 T cell receptor beta chains share one sample of origin, sequenced in a study of T cell responses to AZD1222 COVID-19 vaccine. The data were produced by immunoSEQ multiplex PCR, yet TCRdb's version contains in-frame clones alone and is incomplete. The sample holds roughly 150,000 clones, roughly 91% seen once. Material: peripheral blood, obtained 28 days after the second AZD1222 dose. These receptors originate from an adult who received the AZD1222 COVID-19 vaccine.

The V and J genes are TRBV6-5 and TRBJ1-1, with TRBD1 matching over 7 bases. The CDR3 is made up of 14 amino acids. Germline CDR1 MNHEY, CDR2 SVGAGI. V was pared by 4 bases and J by 4 bases, with 6 bases of the junction left unmatched. CDR3: CASSSLQGITEAFF. In nucleotides, the CDR3 is TGTGCCAGCAGTTCCTTACAGGGGATCACTGAAGCTTTCTTT.

This rearrangement joins TRBV12-3 or TRBV12-4 to TRBJ1-4; D is uncertain. Trimming took 3 bases from V and 8 from J, leaving 7 bases between them. CDR3 length equals 12 residues. As DNA, the CDR3 is TGTGCCAGCAGTTTCTCGGGGGAAAAACTGTTTTTT. It yields the protein CASSFSGEKLFF.

The genes are TRBV19 and TRBJ1-4; D gene unclear. V shed 6 bases and J shed 4 bases, with 9 bases lying between them. The CDR3 is 13 amino acids. Germline lookup yields CDR1 LNHDA and CDR2 SQIVND (reference sequence). The CDR3 sequence: CASRDGYNEKLFF. CDR3 bases: TGTGCCAGTAGGGACGGTTATAATGAAAAACTGTTTTTT.

This clone was picked up one time. The DNA of the CDR3 is TGCGCCAGCAGGGGACGGTTTGGGCCCCAGCATTTT. Protein: CASRGRFGPQHF. This rearrangement joins TRBV4-1 to TRBJ1-5; D might be TRBD1 (5 bases). Germline V CDR1 and CDR2: MGHRA, YSYEKL. V lost 6 bases and J 9 bases, leaving 12 bases between the germline ends. This CDR3 is 12 amino acids long.

The chain combines TRBV27 with TRBJ2-3; possibly TRBD2 for D (6 bases). V was cut by 0 bases and J by 6 bases, with 7 bases left in between. From germline, CDR1 is MNHEY and CDR2 SMNVEV (reference sequence). The CDR3 covers 13 residues. CDR3 sequence: CASSLSSGDTQYF. CDR3 DNA: TGTGCCAGCAGTTTATCCAGCGGGGATACGCAGTATTTT.

The CDR3: CASSLVQLNTEAFF. The CDR3 DNA reads TGTGCCAGCAGTTTGGTACAGCTAAACACTGAAGCTTTCTTT. This sequence joins TRBV28 and TRBJ1-1; D ambiguous. Germline CDR1 MDHEN, CDR2 SYDVKM. V was pared by 3 bases and J by 2 bases, with 10 bases between. This CDR3 is 14 amino acids long.

The CDR3 coding sequence is TGTGCCAGCAGCCGGACTAGCGGGGGGTCCGATGAGCAGTTCTTC. Its protein is CASSRTSGGSDEQFF. The chain carries TRBV14 and TRBJ2-1; 14 nucleotides agree with TRBD2. V gave up 4 bases and J gave up 8 bases; unmatched junction bases: 4. The CDR3 is 15 residues long. Germline CDR1 and CDR2: SGHDN and FVKESK. Full variable domain (outside the CDR3, taken from reference TRBV14 and TRBJ2-1): EAGVTQFPSHSVIEKGQTVTLRCDPISGHDNLYWYRRVMGKEIKFLLHFVKESKQDESGMPNNRFLAERTGGTYSTLKVQPAELEDSGVYFCASSRTSGGSDEQFFGPGTRLTVL.

The chain couples TRBV24-1 to TRBJ2-5; 9 bases line up with TRBD1. CDR3 length equals 14 residues. The germline gives CDR1 KGHDR, CDR2 SFDVKD. With 4 bases clipped from V and 3 bases from J, the junction kept 2 bases outside the gene matches. The chain's CDR3 is CATSDRDREETQYF. CDR3 bases: TGTGCCACCAGTGACCGGGACAGGGAAGAGACCCAGTACTTC.

The chain is built from TRBV5-1 and TRBJ1-1; a weak D match, TRBD1 (6 bases). Germline values: CDR1 SGHRS, CDR2 YFSETQ. CDR3 size: 14 residues. Deletions cut 4 bases from V and 5 bases from J, with 15 bases between. CDR3 nucleotides: TGCGCCAGCAGCCTGGACAGTTCGAGAACTGAAGCTTTCTTT. Protein: CASSLDSSRTEAFF.

The rearrangement uses TRBV25-1 and TRBJ1-1; D may be TRBD1 (6 bases). The CDR3 loop spans 14 amino acids. The V and J ends lost 6 bases and 8 bases respectively, with 19 bases between them. The germline V gene has CDR1 MGHDK and CDR2 SYGVNS. The CDR3 region is CASSAITGNPEAFF. Written as DNA, the CDR3 is TGTGCCAGCAGCGCTATTACAGGGAACCCCGAAGCTTTCTTT.

V usage is TRBV29-1 and J usage is TRBJ1-6, with 7 positions matching TRBD1. Germline lookup yields CDR1 SQVTM and CDR2 ANQGSEA. The CDR3 runs 12 residues. Trimming removed 4 bases from V and 8 bases from J; junction bases left unmatched: 2. The CDR3 DNA is TGCAGCGTTGGGCAGGGGGATTCACCCCTCCACTTT. Translating gives CSVGQGDSPLHF.

The J gene is TRBJ2-5, the V gene TRBV4-2; D is uncertain. Deletions cut 0 bases from V and 2 bases from J, with 10 bases between. The V gene's germline CDR1 is LGHNA and CDR2 YNFKEQ. The CDR3 is made up of 15 amino acids. CDR3 in amino acids: CASSQDSTKQETQYF. CDR3 nucleotide sequence: TGTGCCAGCAGCCAAGATAGCACTAAACAAGAGACCCAGTACTTC.

The CDR3 reads CASSQDDQRVYYNEQFF. The CDR3 DNA follows: TGTGCCAGCAGCCAAGATGACCAGCGGGTGTATTACAATGAGCAGTTCTTC. The chain joins TRBV3-1 (or the pseudogene TRBV3-2) to TRBJ2-1; perhaps TRBD2 as D (6 bases). The CDR3 length is 17 residues. Germline loops: CDR1 LGHDT, CDR2 YNNKEL (reference sequence). Between the trimmed V and J ends, which lost 0 bases and 4 bases, there was a span of 16 bases.

The chain recombines TRBV29-1 with TRBJ1-2; TRBD1 matches 7 bases. CDR1 and CDR2 from the germline V gene are SQVTM and ANQGSEA. Germline trimming cut 6 bases from V and 0 bases from J; bases unmatched to any gene: 4. This CDR3 region has 13 residues. This chain's CDR3 is CSVEGATNYGYTF. CDR3 in DNA: TGCAGCGTCGAGGGGGCCACTAACTATGGCTACACCTTC.

The rearrangement uses TRBV9 and TRBJ2-2; 13 nucleotides agree with TRBD2. The CDR3 is 18 residues long. CDR1 is SGDLS and CDR2 is YYNGEE in the germline V gene. The ends lost 4 bases at V and 5 bases at J; junction bases unmatched: 11. The CDR3 DNA reads as TGTGCCAGCAGCCTACGACTAGCGGGGGGTTTGGTGACCGGGGAGCTGTTTTTT. Translated: CASSLRLAGGLVTGELFF.

The V gene is TRBV4-3, the J gene TRBJ1-1, with D hard to call. From germline, CDR1 is LGHNA and CDR2 YSLEER. The V end lost 1 base, the J end lost 2 bases, and 8 bases lay between the germline ends. The CDR3 contains 14 residues. The CDR3 protein is CASSQGRFNTEAFF. CDR3 DNA sequence: TGCGCCAGCAGCCAAGGCCGGTTCAACACTGAAGCTTTCTTT.

V usage is TRBV27 and J usage is TRBJ1-2; D is unclear. The CDR3 is 16 residues long. The germline V gene has CDR1 MNHEY and CDR2 SMNVEV (reference sequence). Trimming took off 2 bases at V and 4 bases at J, with 17 bases between the two ends. CDR3 sequence (DNA): TGTGCCAGCAGTTTAACCGCTAACAGTGGGTTCTATGGCTACACCTTC. It specifies CASSLTANSGFYGYTF.

The chain combines TRBV7-9 with TRBJ2-7, with TRBD2 matching over 8 bases. Per the germline V gene, CDR1 is SEHNR and CDR2 is FQNEAQ (reference sequence). Germline trimming cut 4 bases from V and 3 bases from J; bases unmatched to any gene: 5. The length of the CDR3 is 14 residues. The CDR3 reads CASSSTGGSYEQYF. The CDR3 coding sequence is TGTGCCAGCAGCTCTACGGGGGGGAGCTACGAGCAGTACTTC. Drawing the rest from reference TRBV7-9 and TRBJ2-7, the complete variable domain is DTGVSQNPRHKITKRGQNVTFRCDPISEHNRLYWYRQTLGQGPEFLTYFQNEAQLEKSRLLSDRFSAERPKGSFSTLEIQRTEQGDSAMYLCASSSTGGSYEQYFGPGTRLTVT.

The chain couples TRBV5-1 to TRBJ2-1; 9 bases align to TRBD1. Trimming cost V 2 bases and J 0 bases; bases outside gene matches: 18. This CDR3 is 21 amino acids long. In germline, CDR1 is SGHRS, CDR2 YFSETQ. CDR3 amino acids: CASSLPGGDRAFRSSYNEQFF. The CDR3 region has the DNA TGCGCCAGCAGCTTACCTGGTGGGGACAGGGCTTTCCGAAGCTCCTACAATGAGCAGTTCTTC.

V usage is TRBV3-1 (or the pseudogene TRBV3-2) and J usage is TRBJ1-6, with D possibly being TRBD1 (5 bases). CDR1 and CDR2 from the germline V gene are LGHDT and YNNKEL (reference sequence). Trimming removed 1 base from V and 7 bases from J, with 8 bases in between. The CDR3 runs to 14 residues. CDR3 protein: CASSQVGGNSPLHF. Written as DNA, the CDR3 is TGTGCCAGCAGCCAAGTGGGGGGGAATTCACCCCTCCACTTT.

This clone appeared once. The chain recombines TRBV5-1 with TRBJ2-1; D perhaps matches TRBD1 (6 bases). V was trimmed by 3 bases and J by 0 bases, leaving 10 bases between them. There are 15 residues in the CDR3. The germline CDR1 and CDR2 sequences are SGHRS and YFSETQ. The CDR3 DNA is TGCGCCAGCAGCTCCGGGACAAGCTCCTACAATGAGCAGTTCTTC. This codes for CASSSGTSSYNEQFF. Drawing the rest from reference TRBV5-1 and TRBJ2-1, the complete variable domain is KAGVTQTPRYLIKTRGQQVTLSCSPISGHRSVSWYQQTPGQGLQFLFEYFSETQRNKGNFPGRFSGRQFSNSRSEMNVSTLELGDSALYLCASSSGTSSYNEQFFGPGTRLTVL.

In regard to this clone: Other nucleotide sequences from this sample produce the same CDR3. The chain recombines TRBV12-3 or TRBV12-4 with TRBJ1-2; D gene unclear. The CDR3 covers 11 residues. V dropped 6 bases and J dropped 1 base, with 3 bases sitting between them. The CDR3 sequence is CASSNNYGYTF. CDR3 DNA: TGTGCCAGCAGCAATAACTATGGCTACACCTTC.

V is TRBV7-9 and J is TRBJ2-7; D might be TRBD1 (6 bases). Trimming left V 4 bases short and J 4 bases short, with 17 bases between. CDR1 is SEHNR and CDR2 is FQNEAQ in the germline V gene (reference sequence). The length of the CDR3 is 15 residues. The CDR3 protein is CASSSPTGQTYEQYF. In nucleotides, the CDR3 is TGTGCCAGCAGCTCTCCCACGGGACAAACTTACGAGCAGTACTTC.